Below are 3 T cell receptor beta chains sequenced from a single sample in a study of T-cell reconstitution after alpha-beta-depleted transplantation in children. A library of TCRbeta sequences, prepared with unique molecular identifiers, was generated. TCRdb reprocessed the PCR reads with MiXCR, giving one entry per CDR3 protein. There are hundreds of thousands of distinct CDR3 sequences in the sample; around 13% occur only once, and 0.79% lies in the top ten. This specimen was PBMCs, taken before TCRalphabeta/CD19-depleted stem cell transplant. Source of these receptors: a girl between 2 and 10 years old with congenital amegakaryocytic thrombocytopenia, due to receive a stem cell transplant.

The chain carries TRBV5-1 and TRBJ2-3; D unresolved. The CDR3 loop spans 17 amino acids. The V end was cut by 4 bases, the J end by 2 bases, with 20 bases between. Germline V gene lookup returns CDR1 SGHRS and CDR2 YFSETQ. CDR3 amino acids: CASSAQTAAPFTDTQYF. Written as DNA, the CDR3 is TGCGCCAGCAGCGCGCAGACGGCGGCCCCATTCACAGATACGCAGTATTTT.

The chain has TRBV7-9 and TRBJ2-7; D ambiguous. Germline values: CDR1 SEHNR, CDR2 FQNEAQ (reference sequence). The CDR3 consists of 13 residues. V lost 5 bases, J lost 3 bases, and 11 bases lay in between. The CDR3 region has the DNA TGTGCCAGCAGCCCCCAGGAGAACTACGAGCAGTACTTC. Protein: CASSPQENYEQYF.

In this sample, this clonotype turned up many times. CDR3 residues: CASSHPGTQETQYF. The DNA of the CDR3 is TGCGCCAGCAGCCATCCGGGAACCCAAGAGACCCAGTACTTC. The gene calls are TRBV5-1 and TRBJ2-5, with TRBD2 as a possible D gene (5 bases). V lost 4 bases and J 1 base, leaving 11 bases between the germline ends. This CDR3 spans 14 amino acids. Germline CDR1 and CDR2: SGHRS and YFSETQ.